This is a list of T cell receptor beta chains from one sample in a study of CD8 T cells in Susac syndrome. TCRdb called the immunoSEQ multiplex PCR reads again in MiXCR, with one record for every CDR3 protein. The sample has under 95,000 distinct CDR3 sequences, 95% seen once. The specimen was CD8+ T cells from PBMCs. The receptor source for this set is a human donor with Susac syndrome. CDR3s include the opening cysteine and the closing phenylalanine or tryptophan. Each record gives: J gene, V gene, D gene, clone size, CDR3 protein, CDR3 DNA. The D gene is left open where the match is weak. Clone size is stated in some rows and not others, as once, few, many or a class when expanded.

>TRBJ1-1|TRBV27|NA|NA
CASQVTVNTEAFF
TGTGCCAGCCAGGTGACGGTGAACACTGAAGCTTTCTTT
>TRBJ2-7|TRBV7-9|TRBD2|NA
CASSTLATPPYEQYF
TGTGCCAGCAGCACACTAGCGACTCCACCCTACGAGCAGTACTTC
>TRBJ2-2|TRBV4-3|NA|NA
CASSQDSVTGELFF
TGCGCCAGCAGCCAAGATTCAGTAACCGGGGAGCTGTTTTTT
>TRBJ2-6|TRBV3-1|NA|NA
CASSLGDGLGNVLTF
TGTGCCAGCAGCCTCGGAGACGGGTTAGGCAACGTCCTGACTTTC
>TRBJ1-1|TRBV5-1|NA|NA
CASSSRGNTEAFF
TGCGCCAGCAGCTCCAGGGGGAACACTGAAGCTTTCTTT
>TRBJ1-1|TRBV30|TRBD1|NA
CAWDRGAAAEAFF
TGTGCCTGGGACAGGGGAGCGGCGGCTGAAGCTTTCTTT
>TRBJ2-3|TRBV29-1|NA|NA
CSVDPPGDTDTQYF
TGCAGCGTTGACCCGCCTGGGGACACAGATACGCAGTATTTT
>TRBJ2-5|TRBV9|TRBD1|NA
CASSANTGGPETQYF
TGTGCCAGCAGCGCAAATACAGGGGGCCCGGAGACCCAGTACTTC
>TRBJ2-1|TRBV29-1|NA|NA
CSVDANGEQFF
TGCAGCGTTGACGCTAATGGAGAGCAGTTCTTC
>TRBJ2-1|TRBV27|NA|NA
CASSLTGLYNEQFF
TGTGCCAGCAGTCTGACTGGCCTATACAATGAGCAGTTCTTC
>TRBJ1-2|TRBV20-1|TRBD1|NA
CSARVRDRDGYTF
TGCAGTGCTAGAGTAAGGGACAGGGATGGCTACACCTTC
>TRBJ2-7|TRBV4-3|TRBD2|NA
CASSQEGLASGEQYF
TGCGCCAGCAGCCAAGAAGGACTAGCTTCAGGCGAGCAGTACTTC
>TRBJ1-3|TRBV7-9|NA|NA
CASSQDGVANEGNTIYF
TGCGCCAGCAGCCAAGACGGAGTGGCAAACGAAGGAAACACCATATATTTT
>TRBJ1-1|TRBV6-2/TRBV6-3|NA|NA
CASGYWNTEAFF
TGTGCCAGCGGCTACTGGAACACTGAAGCTTTCTTT
>TRBJ2-3|TRBV24-1|TRBD1|NA
CATSDPPGQGDTQYF
TGTGCCACCAGTGACCCGCCGGGACAGGGCGATACGCAGTATTTT
>TRBJ2-5|TRBV20-1|TRBD2|once
CSASLGTSGLETQYF
TGCAGTGCTAGTCTCGGGACTAGCGGGCTAGAGACCCAGTACTTC
>TRBJ1-1|TRBV5-1|NA|NA
CASSLSMFRDTEAFF
TGCGCCAGCAGCTTGAGTATGTTCAGGGACACTGAAGCTTTCTTT
>TRBJ1-1|TRBV6-1|NA|NA
CASSAETGMNTEAFF
TGTGCCAGCAGTGCCGAAACAGGGATGAACACTGAAGCTTTCTTT
>TRBJ2-7|TRBV20-1|NA|few
CSARDGLSSYEQYF
TGCAGTGCTAGAGATGGGCTGAGCTCCTACGAGCAGTACTTC
>TRBJ2-5|TRBV6-2/TRBV6-3|NA|NA
CASRRGLQFPETQYF
TGTGCCAGCAGGAGGGGATTACAATTCCCGGAGACCCAGTACTTC
>TRBJ2-3|TRBV6-5|NA|NA
CASSSSDGALPTDTQYF
TGTGCCAGCAGTTCCTCGGATGGGGCACTCCCCACAGATACGCAGTATTTT
>TRBJ2-1|TRBV5-6|NA|NA
CASSPPGVPVYNEQFF
TGTGCCAGCAGCCCCCCCGGGGTCCCGGTATACAATGAGCAGTTCTTC
>TRBJ2-1|TRBV27|TRBD2|NA
CASSLLTSGVYNEQFF
TGTGCCAGCAGTTTGCTGACTAGCGGGGTATACAATGAGCAGTTCTTC
>TRBJ2-1|TRBV28|NA|NA
CASSLEGGTGRQFF
TGTGCCAGCAGCCTAGAGGGAGGAACAGGGAGGCAGTTCTTC
>TRBJ2-7|TRBV4-1|NA|NA
CASSPNLGNVYEQYF
TGCGCCAGCAGTCCGAACCTAGGCAACGTCTACGAGCAGTACTTC
>TRBJ2-1|TRBV12-3/TRBV12-4|TRBD2|NA
CASSSATLAGDNEQFF
TGTGCCAGCAGTTCCGCAACCTTAGCGGGCGACAATGAGCAGTTCTTC
>TRBJ2-7|TRBV27|NA|medium-sized
CASSSSYEQYF
TGTGCCAGCAGCTCCTCCTACGAGCAGTACTTC
>TRBJ1-2|TRBV29-1|TRBD1|NA
CSVEDRGQGTISNYGYTF
TGCAGCGTTGAAGATCGAGGACAGGGCACTATTTCTAACTATGGCTACACCTTC
>TRBJ1-4|TRBV29-1|NA|NA
CSVVGGVTEKLFF
TGCAGCGTTGTGGGGGGAGTTACTGAAAAACTGTTTTTT
>TRBJ1-5|TRBV12-3/TRBV12-4|NA|NA
CASSSSDSNQPQHF
TGTGCCAGCAGTTCCTCGGATAGCAATCAGCCCCAGCATTTT
>TRBJ2-2|TRBV6-4|TRBD2|NA
CASTPTSGNTGELFF
TGTGCCAGCACCCCGACTAGCGGGAACACCGGGGAGCTGTTTTTT
>TRBJ2-7|TRBV20-1|TRBD2|NA
CSARVAGGDEQYF
TGCAGTGCTAGAGTAGCGGGAGGGGACGAGCAGTACTTC
>TRBJ1-2|TRBV4-3|NA|NA
CASSQDGGDGYTF
TGCGCCAGCAGCCAAGATGGCGGGGATGGCTACACCTTC
>TRBJ2-7|TRBV30|NA|NA
CAWSSVVPSYEQYF
TGTGCCTGGAGCTCCGTCGTCCCTTCCTACGAGCAGTACTTC
>TRBJ2-5|TRBV7-2|NA|NA
CASGLGSGETQYF
TGTGCCAGCGGATTGGGGAGCGGGGAGACCCAGTACTTC
>TRBJ2-7|TRBV27|NA|NA
CASSPTSGSEQYF
TGTGCCAGCAGTCCCACTAGTGGGTCCGAGCAGTACTTC
>TRBJ2-7|TRBV9|TRBD2|once
CASSEEGLASTSEQYF
TGTGCCAGCAGCGAAGAAGGACTAGCCTCAACTAGCGAGCAGTACTTC
>TRBJ2-1|TRBV5-6|TRBD1|NA
CASSPGQGFGEQFF
TGTGCCAGCAGCCCTGGACAGGGGTTCGGTGAGCAGTTCTTC
>TRBJ2-5|TRBV5-1|NA|NA
CASSTYWSSGETQYF
TGCGCCAGCAGCACGTACTGGTCCTCCGGTGAGACCCAGTACTTC
>TRBJ2-1|TRBV29-1|TRBD2|NA
CSVEGTSGRAWGNEQFF
TGCAGCGTTGAAGGGACTAGCGGGAGGGCCTGGGGGAATGAGCAGTTCTTC
>TRBJ2-3|TRBV2|NA|NA
CASRRATSTTDTQYF
TGTGCCAGCAGGAGGGCGACCTCGACCACAGATACGCAGTATTTT
>TRBJ2-7|TRBV4-1|NA|NA
CASSPSQGGAYEQYF
TGCGCCAGCAGCCCATCGCAGGGGGGAGCTTACGAGCAGTACTTC
>TRBJ1-2|TRBV6-4|NA|NA
CASSDSDSNYGYTF
TGTGCCAGCAGTGACTCCGACAGCAACTATGGCTACACCTTC
>TRBJ1-1|TRBV24-1|NA|NA
CATSDPREVDTEAFF
TGTGCCACCAGTGATCCCCGGGAGGTGGACACTGAAGCTTTCTTT
>TRBJ1-5|TRBV20-1|NA|NA
CSAKARRIDQPQHF
TGCAGTGCTAAAGCGAGGAGGATCGATCAGCCCCAGCATTTT
>TRBJ2-3|TRBV27|NA|NA
CASSLGNLGDTQYF
TGTGCCAGCAGTTTAGGGAATCTAGGAGATACGCAGTATTTT
>TRBJ1-2|TRBV2|NA|NA
CATLKPAGYTF
TGTGCCACCCTCAAACCCGCTGGCTACACCTTC
>TRBJ2-1|TRBV12-3/TRBV12-4|NA|NA
CASSNGYSNEQFF
TGTGCCAGCAGCAATGGATATAGCAATGAGCAGTTCTTC
>TRBJ2-2|TRBV15|TRBD2|NA
CATSATGGPNTGELFF
TGTGCCACCAGCGCAACGGGAGGGCCGAACACCGGGGAGCTGTTTTTT
>TRBJ2-1|TRBV4-3|TRBD2|NA
CASSQEGGSRDEQFF
TGCGCCAGCAGCCAAGAGGGCGGGAGTAGGGATGAGCAGTTCTTC
>TRBJ1-4|TRBV20-1|TRBD1|NA
CSAISGTDEKLFF
TGCAGTGCTATTTCCGGGACAGATGAAAAACTGTTTTTT
>TRBJ2-7|TRBV18|NA|NA
CASSPPDEQYF
TGTGCCAGCTCACCACCTGACGAGCAGTACTTC
>TRBJ1-2|TRBV11-2|TRBD1|NA
CASRGRPDRASWLYGYTF
TGTGCCAGCAGGGGAAGACCGGACAGGGCAAGTTGGCTATATGGCTACACCTTC
>TRBJ2-7|TRBV20-1|TRBD2|NA
CSARGATSVFYEQYF
TGCAGTGCTAGGGGAGCCACTAGCGTTTTCTACGAGCAGTACTTC
>TRBJ1-1|TRBV5-1|TRBD1|NA
CASSLSRGVGTEAFF
TGCGCCAGCAGCTTGTCCAGGGGGGTAGGCACTGAAGCTTTCTTT
>TRBJ2-7|TRBV15|NA|NA
CATSREGFEQYF
TGTGCCACCAGCAGGGAAGGGTTCGAGCAGTACTTC
>TRBJ2-6|TRBV14|NA|NA
CASSQSGWGFFGANVLTF
TGTGCCAGCAGCCAATCCGGATGGGGATTTTTTGGGGCCAACGTCCTGACTTTC
>TRBJ1-1|TRBV29-1|NA|NA
CSVATGNTEAFF
TGCAGCGTTGCCACAGGGAACACTGAAGCTTTCTTT
>TRBJ2-1|TRBV29-1|TRBD2|NA
CSVVPSSGSSRYNEQFF
TGCAGCGTTGTACCGTCTAGCGGGAGCTCGCGCTACAATGAGCAGTTCTTC
>TRBJ2-3|TRBV7-3|TRBD2|NA
CASSLEAGGPTDTQYF
TGTGCCAGCAGCTTAGAGGCGGGAGGGCCTACAGATACGCAGTATTTT